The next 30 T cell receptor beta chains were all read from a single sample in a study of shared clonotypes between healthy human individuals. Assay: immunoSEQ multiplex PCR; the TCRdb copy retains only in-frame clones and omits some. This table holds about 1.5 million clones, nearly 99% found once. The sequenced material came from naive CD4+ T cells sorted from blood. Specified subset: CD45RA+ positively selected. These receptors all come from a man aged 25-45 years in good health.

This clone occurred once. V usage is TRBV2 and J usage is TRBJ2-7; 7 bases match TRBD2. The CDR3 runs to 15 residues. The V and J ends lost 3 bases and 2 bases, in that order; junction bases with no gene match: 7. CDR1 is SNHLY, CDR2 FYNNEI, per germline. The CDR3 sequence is CASSDALAETYEQYF. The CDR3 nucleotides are TGTGCCAGCAGTGACGCCCTAGCGGAGACCTACGAGCAGTACTTC.

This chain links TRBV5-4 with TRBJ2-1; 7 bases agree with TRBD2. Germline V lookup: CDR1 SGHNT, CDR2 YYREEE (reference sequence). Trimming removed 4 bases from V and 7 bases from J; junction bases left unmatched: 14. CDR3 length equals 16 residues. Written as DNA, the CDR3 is TGTGCCAGCAGCCCGACCGGGACTAATAGTCGTAATGAGCAGTTCTTC. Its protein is CASSPTGTNSRNEQFF. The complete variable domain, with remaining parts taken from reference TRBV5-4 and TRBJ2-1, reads ETGVTQSPTHLIKTRGQQVTLRCSSQSGHNTVSWYQQALGQGPQFIFQYYREEENGRGNFPPRFSGLQFPNYSSELNVNALELDDSALYLCASSPTGTNSRNEQFFGPGTRLTVL.

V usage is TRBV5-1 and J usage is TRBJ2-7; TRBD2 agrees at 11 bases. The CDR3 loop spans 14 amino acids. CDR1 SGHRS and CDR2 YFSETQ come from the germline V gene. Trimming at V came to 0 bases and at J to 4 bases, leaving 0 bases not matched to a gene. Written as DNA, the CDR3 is TGCGCCAGCAGCTTGGCTAGCGGGAGGTACGAGCAGTACTTC. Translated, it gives CASSLASGRYEQYF. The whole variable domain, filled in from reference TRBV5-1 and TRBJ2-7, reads KAGVTQTPRYLIKTRGQQVTLSCSPISGHRSVSWYQQTPGQGLQFLFEYFSETQRNKGNFPGRFSGRQFSNSRSEMNVSTLELGDSALYLCASSLASGRYEQYFGPGTRLTVT.

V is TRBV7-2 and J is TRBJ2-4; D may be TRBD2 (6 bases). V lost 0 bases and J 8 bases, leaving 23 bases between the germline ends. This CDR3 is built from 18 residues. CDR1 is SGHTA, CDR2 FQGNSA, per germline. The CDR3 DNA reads TGTGCCAGCAGCTTAGCTTTACCTCGGGGGACCTACTGGGACATTCAGTACTTC. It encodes CASSLALPRGTYWDIQYF. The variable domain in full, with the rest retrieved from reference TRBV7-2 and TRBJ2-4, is GAGVSQSPSNKVTEKGKDVELRCDPISGHTALYWYRQSLGQGLEFLIYFQGNSAPDKSGLPSDRFSAERTGGSVSTLTIQRTQQEDSAVYLCASSLALPRGTYWDIQYFGAGTRLSVL.

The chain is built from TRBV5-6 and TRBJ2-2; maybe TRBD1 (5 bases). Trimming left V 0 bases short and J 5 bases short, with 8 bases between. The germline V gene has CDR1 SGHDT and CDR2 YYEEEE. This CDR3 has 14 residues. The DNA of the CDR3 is TGTGCCAGCAGCTTGGGACAGACGACCGGGGAGCTGTTTTTT. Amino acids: CASSLGQTTGELFF.

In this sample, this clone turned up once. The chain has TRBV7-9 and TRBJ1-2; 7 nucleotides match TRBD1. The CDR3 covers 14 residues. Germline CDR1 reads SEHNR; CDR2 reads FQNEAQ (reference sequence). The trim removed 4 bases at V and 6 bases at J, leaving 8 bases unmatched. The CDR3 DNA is TGTGCCAGCAGCTCGAGGGTAGGGGGCCATGGCTACACCTTC. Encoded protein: CASSSRVGGHGYTF.

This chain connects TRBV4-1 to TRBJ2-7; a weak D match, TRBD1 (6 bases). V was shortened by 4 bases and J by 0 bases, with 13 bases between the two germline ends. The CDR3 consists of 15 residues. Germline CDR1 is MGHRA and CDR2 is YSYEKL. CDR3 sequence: CASSRGDRSSYEQYF. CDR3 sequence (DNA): TGCGCCAGCAGCCGGGGAGACAGGTCCTCCTACGAGCAGTACTTC.

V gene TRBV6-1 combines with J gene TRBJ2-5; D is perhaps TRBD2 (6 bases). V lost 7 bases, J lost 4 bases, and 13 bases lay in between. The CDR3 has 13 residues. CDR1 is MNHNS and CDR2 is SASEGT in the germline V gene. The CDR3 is CASTTGVVETQYF. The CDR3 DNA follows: TGTGCCAGCACTACGGGAGTGGTAGAGACCCAGTACTTC.

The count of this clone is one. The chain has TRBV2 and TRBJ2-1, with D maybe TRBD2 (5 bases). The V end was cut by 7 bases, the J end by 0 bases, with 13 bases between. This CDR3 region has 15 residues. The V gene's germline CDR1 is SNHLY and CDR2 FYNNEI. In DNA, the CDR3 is TGTGCCAGCACCCGGAGCGGTGGCTCCTACAATGAGCAGTTCTTC. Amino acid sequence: CASTRSGGSYNEQFF.

CDR3 DNA: TGCGCCAGCTCGGGGGGCGGGAGTCTCTACGAGCAGTACTTC. It is translated as CASSGGGSLYEQYF. The rearrangement uses TRBV5-1 and TRBJ2-7; a weak D match, TRBD2 (7 bases). Deletions cut 7 bases from V and 3 bases from J, with 17 bases between. Germline V gene lookup returns CDR1 SGHRS and CDR2 YFSETQ. This CDR3 contains 14 residues. Complete variable domain (other parts from reference TRBV5-1 and TRBJ2-7): KAGVTQTPRYLIKTRGQQVTLSCSPISGHRSVSWYQQTPGQGLQFLFEYFSETQRNKGNFPGRFSGRQFSNSRSEMNVSTLELGDSALYLCASSGGGSLYEQYFGPGTRLTVT.

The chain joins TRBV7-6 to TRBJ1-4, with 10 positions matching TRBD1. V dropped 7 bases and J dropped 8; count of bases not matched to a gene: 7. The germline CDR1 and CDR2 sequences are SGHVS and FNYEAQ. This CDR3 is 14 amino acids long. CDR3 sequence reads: CASTGTGVREKLFF. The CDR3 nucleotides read TGTGCCAGCACCGGGACAGGGGTTAGGGAAAAACTGTTTTTT. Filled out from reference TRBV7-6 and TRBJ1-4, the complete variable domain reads GAGVSQSPRYKVTKRGQDVALRCDPISGHVSLYWYRQALGQGPEFLTYFNYEAQQDKSGLPNDRFSAERPEGSISTLTIQRTEQRDSAMYRCASTGTGVREKLFFGSGTQLSVL.

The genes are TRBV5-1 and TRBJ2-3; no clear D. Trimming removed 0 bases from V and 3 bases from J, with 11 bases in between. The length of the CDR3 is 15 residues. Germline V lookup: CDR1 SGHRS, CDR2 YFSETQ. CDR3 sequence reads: CASSLAWKGTDTQYF. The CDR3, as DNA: TGCGCCAGCAGCTTGGCCTGGAAGGGTACAGATACGCAGTATTTT.

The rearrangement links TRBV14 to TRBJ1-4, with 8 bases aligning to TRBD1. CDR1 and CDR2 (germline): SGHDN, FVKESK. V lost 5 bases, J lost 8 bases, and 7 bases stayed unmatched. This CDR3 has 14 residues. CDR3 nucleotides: TGTGCCAGCAGCACCCGGGACAGGAGCGAAAAACTGTTTTTT. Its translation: CASSTRDRSEKLFF. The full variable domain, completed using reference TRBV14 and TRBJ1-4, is EAGVTQFPSHSVIEKGQTVTLRCDPISGHDNLYWYRRVMGKEIKFLLHFVKESKQDESGMPNNRFLAERTGGTYSTLKVQPAELEDSGVYFCASSTRDRSEKLFFGSGTQLSVL.

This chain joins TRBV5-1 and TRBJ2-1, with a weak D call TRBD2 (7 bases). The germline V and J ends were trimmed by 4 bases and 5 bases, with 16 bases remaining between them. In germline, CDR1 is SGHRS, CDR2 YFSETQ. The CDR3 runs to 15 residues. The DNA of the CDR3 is TGCGCCAGCAGCAGAACAGGGAGGGGACACAATGAGCAGTTCTTC. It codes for CASSRTGRGHNEQFF.

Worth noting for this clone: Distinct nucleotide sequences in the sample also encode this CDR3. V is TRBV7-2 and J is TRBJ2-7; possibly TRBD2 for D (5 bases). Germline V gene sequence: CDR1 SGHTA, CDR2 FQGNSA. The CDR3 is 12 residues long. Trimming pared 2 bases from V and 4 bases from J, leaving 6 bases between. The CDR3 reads CASSLRGYEQYF. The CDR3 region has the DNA TGTGCCAGCAGCTTACGGGGTTACGAGCAGTACTTC. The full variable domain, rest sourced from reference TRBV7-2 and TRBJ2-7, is GAGVSQSPSNKVTEKGKDVELRCDPISGHTALYWYRQSLGQGLEFLIYFQGNSAPDKSGLPSDRFSAERTGGSVSTLTIQRTQQEDSAVYLCASSLRGYEQYFGPGTRLTVT.

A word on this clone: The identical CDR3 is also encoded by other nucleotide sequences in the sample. CDR3 bases: TGCGCCAGCAGCTTGGGCAGATCTGGAAACACCATATATTTT. It is translated as CASSLGRSGNTIYF. The V call is TRBV5-1, the J call TRBJ1-3; no definite D call. V was shortened by 0 bases and J by 1 base, with 5 bases between the two germline ends. The CDR3 is 14 residues long. From germline, CDR1 is SGHRS and CDR2 YFSETQ. Supplemented by reference TRBV5-1 and TRBJ1-3, the full variable domain reads KAGVTQTPRYLIKTRGQQVTLSCSPISGHRSVSWYQQTPGQGLQFLFEYFSETQRNKGNFPGRFSGRQFSNSRSEMNVSTLELGDSALYLCASSLGRSGNTIYFGEGSWLTVV.

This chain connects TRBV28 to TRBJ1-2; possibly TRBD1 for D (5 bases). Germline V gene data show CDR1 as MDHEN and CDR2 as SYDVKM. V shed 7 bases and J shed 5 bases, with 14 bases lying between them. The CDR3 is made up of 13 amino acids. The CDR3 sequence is CASTTGPTYGYTF. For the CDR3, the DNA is TGTGCCAGCACAACAGGACCGACATATGGCTACACCTTC.

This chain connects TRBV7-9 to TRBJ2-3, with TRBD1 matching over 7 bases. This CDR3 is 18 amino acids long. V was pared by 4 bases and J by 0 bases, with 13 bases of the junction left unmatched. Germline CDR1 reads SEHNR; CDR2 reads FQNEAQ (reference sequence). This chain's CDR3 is CASSYPKKGATSTDTQYF. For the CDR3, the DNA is TGTGCCAGCAGCTACCCAAAAAAGGGGGCGACTAGCACAGATACGCAGTATTTT.

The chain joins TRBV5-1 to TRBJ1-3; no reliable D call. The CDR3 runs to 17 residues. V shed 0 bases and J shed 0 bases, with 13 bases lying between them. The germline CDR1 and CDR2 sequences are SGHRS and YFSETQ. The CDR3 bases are TGCGCCAGCAGCTTGGTACCGCCGGCAAGCTCTGGAAACACCATATATTTT. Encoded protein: CASSLVPPASSGNTIYF.

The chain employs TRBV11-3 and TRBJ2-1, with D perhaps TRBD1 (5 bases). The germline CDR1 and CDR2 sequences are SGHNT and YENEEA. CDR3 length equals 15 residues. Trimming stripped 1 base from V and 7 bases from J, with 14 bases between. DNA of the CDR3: TGTGCCAGCAGCTTAGGGGGCAGTATGGGAAATGAGCAGTTCTTC. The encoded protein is CASSLGGSMGNEQFF.

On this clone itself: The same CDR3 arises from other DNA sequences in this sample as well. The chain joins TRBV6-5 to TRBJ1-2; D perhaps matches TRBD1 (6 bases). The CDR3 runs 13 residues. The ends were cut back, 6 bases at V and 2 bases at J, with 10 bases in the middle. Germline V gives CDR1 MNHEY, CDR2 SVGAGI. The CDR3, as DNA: TGTGCCAGCAGCTATGGACAGAACTATGGCTACACCTTC. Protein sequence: CASSYGQNYGYTF.

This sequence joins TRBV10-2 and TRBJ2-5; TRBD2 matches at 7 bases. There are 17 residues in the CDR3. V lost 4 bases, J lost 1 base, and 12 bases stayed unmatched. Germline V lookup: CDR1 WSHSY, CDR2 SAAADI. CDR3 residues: CASSGTSRSKPQETQYF. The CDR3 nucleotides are TGCGCCAGCAGTGGGACTAGTCGTTCTAAACCCCAAGAGACCCAGTACTTC.

This CDR3 is CSVVGLAGVETQYF. Here the CDR3 DNA reads TGCAGCGTTGTGGGCCTAGCGGGAGTGGAGACCCAGTACTTC. The chain links TRBV29-1 to TRBJ2-5; 10 nucleotides line up with TRBD2. The CDR3 sequence is 14 residues long. Germline V gene lookup returns CDR1 SQVTM and CDR2 ANQGSEA. With 4 bases clipped from V and 5 bases from J, the junction kept 7 bases outside the gene matches. Supplemented by reference TRBV29-1 and TRBJ2-5, the full variable domain reads SAVISQKPSRDICQRGTSLTIQCQVDSQVTMMFWYRQQPGQSLTLIATANQGSEATYESGFVIDKFPISRPNLTFSTLTVSNMSPEDSSIYLCSVVGLAGVETQYFGPGTRLLVL.

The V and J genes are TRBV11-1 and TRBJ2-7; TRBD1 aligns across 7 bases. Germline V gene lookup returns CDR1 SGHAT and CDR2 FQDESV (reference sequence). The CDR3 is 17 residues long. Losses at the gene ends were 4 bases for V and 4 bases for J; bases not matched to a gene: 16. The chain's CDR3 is CASSSKPFRGPGYEQYF. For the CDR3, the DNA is TGTGCCAGCAGCTCCAAACCTTTTAGGGGGCCGGGGTACGAGCAGTACTTC.

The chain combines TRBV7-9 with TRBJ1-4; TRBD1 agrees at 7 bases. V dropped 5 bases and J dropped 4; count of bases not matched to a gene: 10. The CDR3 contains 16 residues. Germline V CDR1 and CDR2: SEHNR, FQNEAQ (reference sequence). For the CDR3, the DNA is TGTGCCAGCAGCCCCGCCTGGGACAGCCGTAATGAAAAACTGTTTTTT. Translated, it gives CASSPAWDSRNEKLFF.

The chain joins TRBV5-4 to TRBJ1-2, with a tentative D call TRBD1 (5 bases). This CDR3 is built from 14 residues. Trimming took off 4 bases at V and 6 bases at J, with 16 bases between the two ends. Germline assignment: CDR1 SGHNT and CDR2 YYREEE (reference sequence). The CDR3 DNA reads TGTGCCAGCAGCCCAAGCGACAGAGCGAATGGCTACACCTTC. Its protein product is CASSPSDRANGYTF.

CDR3 nucleotides: TGCGCCAGCAGCTCCGGAAAGGACTACAATGAGCAGTTCTTC. Translating gives CASSSGKDYNEQFF. The chain uses TRBV5-1 and TRBJ2-1; D uncertain. The CDR3 has 14 amino acids. Germline V gene data show CDR1 as SGHRS and CDR2 as YFSETQ. Trimming pared 3 bases from V and 3 bases from J, leaving 10 bases between.

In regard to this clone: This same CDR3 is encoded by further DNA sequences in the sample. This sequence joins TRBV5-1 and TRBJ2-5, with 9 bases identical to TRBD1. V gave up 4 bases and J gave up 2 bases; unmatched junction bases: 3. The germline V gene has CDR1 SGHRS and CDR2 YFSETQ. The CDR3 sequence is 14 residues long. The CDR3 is CASSIGQGQETQYF. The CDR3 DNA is TGCGCCAGCAGCATCGGACAGGGGCAAGAGACCCAGTACTTC.

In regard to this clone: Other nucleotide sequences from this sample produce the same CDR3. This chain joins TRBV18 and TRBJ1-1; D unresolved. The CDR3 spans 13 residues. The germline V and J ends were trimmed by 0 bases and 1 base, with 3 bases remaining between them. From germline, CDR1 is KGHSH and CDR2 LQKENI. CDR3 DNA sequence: TGTGCCAGCTCACCACCAGGGAACACTGAAGCTTTCTTT. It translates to CASSPPGNTEAFF.

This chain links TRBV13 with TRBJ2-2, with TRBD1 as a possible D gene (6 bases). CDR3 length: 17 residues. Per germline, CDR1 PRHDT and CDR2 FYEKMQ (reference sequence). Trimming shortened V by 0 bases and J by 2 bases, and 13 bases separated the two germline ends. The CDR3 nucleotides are TGTGCCAGCAGCTTAGGTACCCAGGGGCGAAACACCGGGGAGCTGTTTTTT. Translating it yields CASSLGTQGRNTGELFF.